Following are 28 T cell receptor beta chains from one sample sequenced in a study of spatial heterogeneity in lung cancer (dated by TCRdb to between 2017 and 2020). What the work shows at the level of the full study, not this receptor alone: The tumor nonsynonymous mutation count correlated with the number of expanded alpha and beta TCRs within the tumor.

Per the publication, the time point label means: sample taken at primary tumor resection. What these receptors recognize is not known. Receptors were amplified or captured by 5' RACE. Sequenced on a NextSeq 500. TCRdb ran its own pipeline on the public reads, namely fastp trimming at Q25 and MiXCR clone calling, and kept in-frame beta chains. All rows with the same CDR3 protein become a single entry with the most common DNA and genes. The table for this sample lists 3,000 to 3,500 distinct CDR3 sequences; 25% to 30% of them were counted only once. The ten biggest clones cover 20% to 25% of the sample. The starting material was lung tumor tissue, obtained at surgery. The receptors here all came from a male donor with early-stage non-small cell lung cancer.

This clonotype was recorded many times. V gene TRBV2 combines with J gene TRBJ2-1; 10 bases line up with TRBD2. Per germline, CDR1 SNHLY and CDR2 FYNNEI. The junction had 14 bases not matched to a gene; V was cut back by 7 bases and J by 2 bases. The CDR3 sequence is 18 residues long. In DNA form, the CDR3 reads TGTGCCAGCAACCCCGGGGCGCTAGCGGGAGTTACCTACAATGAGCAGTTCTTC. Its protein product is CASNPGALAGVTYNEQFF.

V usage is TRBV2 and J usage is TRBJ2-1, with 14 nucleotides matching TRBD2. Germline V lookup: CDR1 SNHLY, CDR2 FYNNEI. This CDR3 has 18 residues. V lost 5 bases, J lost 6 bases, and 12 bases stayed unmatched. The CDR3 protein is CASSLGLAGVKMSNEQFF. The CDR3 coding sequence is TGTGCCAGCAGTTTGGGACTAGCGGGAGTTAAAATGAGCAATGAGCAGTTCTTC. Together with reference TRBV2 and TRBJ2-1, the CDR3 gives the full variable domain: EPEVTQTPSHQVTQMGQEVILRCVPISNHLYFYWYRQILGQKVEFLVSFYNNEISEKSEIFDDQFSVERPDGSNFTLKIRSTKLEDSAMYFCASSLGLAGVKMSNEQFFGPGTRLTVL.

This clonotype was seen a handful of times. The CDR3: CASSQSGANVLTF. The CDR3 DNA reads as TGTGCCAGCAGCCAGTCTGGGGCCAACGTCCTGACTTTC. The V gene is TRBV12-3 or TRBV12-4, the J gene TRBJ2-6, with D unclear. The length of the CDR3 is 13 residues. V dropped 6 bases and J dropped 1 base, with 4 bases sitting between them.

This chain joins TRBV12-3 or TRBV12-4 and TRBJ2-2, with 7 bases fitting TRBD2. With V trimmed by 0 bases and J by 5 bases, 0 bases remained unmatched. The CDR3 runs to 14 residues. CDR3 DNA: TGTGCCAGCAGTTTAGCGGGAGGGACCGGGGAGCTGTTTTTT. Amino acid sequence: CASSLAGGTGELFF.

The table lists this clonotype with a few counts. The junction departs from the called germline gene at one end, perhaps through a read error. The chain links TRBV7-7 to TRBJ2-5, with D perhaps matching TRBD1 (5 bases). Germline V gene data show CDR1 as SSHAT and CDR2 as FNYEAQ (reference sequence). The CDR3 is 14 residues long. CDR3 coding DNA: TGTGCTAGCAGCTTAGAAGGGGTACAAGAGACCCAGTACTTC. Protein: CASSLEGVQETQYF.

This clonotype is judged medium-sized. This sequence joins TRBV29-1 and TRBJ1-1, with TRBD1 identical over 8 bases. The CDR3 is made up of 14 amino acids. The germline V gene has CDR1 SQVTM and CDR2 ANQGSEA. With 4 bases clipped from V and 3 bases from J, the junction kept 7 bases outside the gene matches. The DNA for the CDR3 is TGCAGCGTTGGTAACAGGGGGTTATACACTGAAGCTTTCTTT. It codes for CSVGNRGLYTEAFF.

The J gene is TRBJ2-7, the V gene TRBV3-1, with TRBD2 matching over 9 bases. This CDR3 comprises 16 residues. J was trimmed by 2 bases and V by 2 bases; bases with no gene match: 7. Germline V gene sequence: CDR1 LGHDT, CDR2 YNNKEL (reference sequence). The CDR3 reads CASSQRPSGIPYEQYF. For the CDR3, the DNA is TGTGCCAGCAGCCAAAGACCTAGCGGGATCCCCTACGAGCAGTACTTC.

J is TRBJ1-5 and V is TRBV28; 7 bases line up with TRBD1. This CDR3 spans 15 amino acids. Germline V lookup: CDR1 MDHEN, CDR2 SYDVKM. The ends lost 6 bases at V and 8 bases at J; junction bases unmatched: 13. The chain's CDR3 is CASSPRGQGEEPQHF. CDR3 bases: TGTGCCAGCAGCCCTAGGGGGCAGGGCGAGGAGCCCCAGCATTTT.

The CDR3 sequence: CASRLSGDTQYF. CDR3 nucleotides: TGTGCCAGTCGATTAAGCGGAGATACGCAGTATTTT. The V gene is TRBV19, the J gene TRBJ2-3; D is possibly TRBD2 (5 bases). Trimming took off 8 bases at V and 5 bases at J, with 11 bases between the two ends. This CDR3 region has 12 residues. In germline, CDR1 is LNHDA, CDR2 SQIVND (reference sequence).

CDR3 in DNA: TGTGCCAGCAGCTTAGGGTCAGGGTATGTCAATGAGCAGTTCTTC. It yields the protein CASSLGSGYVNEQFF. V gene TRBV7-2 combines with J gene TRBJ2-1; perhaps TRBD1 as D (5 bases). CDR3 size: 15 residues. The germline V and J ends were trimmed by 1 base and 6 bases, with 13 bases remaining between them. Per the germline V gene, CDR1 is SGHTA and CDR2 is FQGNSA.

By share, this clonotype counts as medium-sized. The rearrangement links TRBV11-2 to TRBJ2-1; a possible D gene is TRBD2 (6 bases). This CDR3 comprises 17 residues. Per the germline V gene, CDR1 is SGHAT and CDR2 is FQNNGV. With 2 bases removed from V and 6 bases from J, the gap between germline ends came to 20 bases. The CDR3: CASSLWSPGSSGNEQFF. As DNA, the CDR3 is TGTGCCAGCAGCTTATGGTCCCCCGGGAGCTCGGGCAATGAGCAGTTCTTC.

This clonotype was observed a few times. The rearrangement links TRBV7-2 to TRBJ2-2; tentative D call: TRBD2 (6 bases). Germline CDR1 reads SGHTA; CDR2 reads FQGNSA. Trimming cost V 6 bases and J 3 bases, with 11 bases left between them. The CDR3 loop spans 14 amino acids. CDR3 sequence reads: CASSWGGDTGELFF. In nucleotides, the CDR3 is TGTGCCAGCAGTTGGGGAGGAGACACCGGGGAGCTGTTTTTT.

Here the CDR3 DNA reads TGTGCCAGCAGTCCTGGTGGGGCAGGCACAGATACGCAGTATTTT. This translates into CASSPGGAGTDTQYF. This rearrangement joins TRBV28 to TRBJ2-3; D might be TRBD1 (5 bases). This CDR3 has 15 residues. Trimming pared 5 bases from V and 1 base from J, leaving 13 bases between. CDR1 is MDHEN, CDR2 SYDVKM, per germline.

This clonotype is labeled medium-sized. The V and J genes are TRBV28 and TRBJ1-2, with 9 bases lining up with TRBD1. V lost 6 bases and J lost 3; bases outside the gene matches: 8. The CDR3 contains 15 residues. Germline V gene data show CDR1 as MDHEN and CDR2 as SYDVKM. The CDR3 region is CASSRRDRVDYGYTF. The CDR3 nucleotides read TGTGCCAGCAGCCGCCGGGACAGGGTCGACTATGGCTACACCTTC.

This clonotype is medium-sized. In DNA form, the CDR3 reads TGTGCCAGCTCACCGTCCCCCAGGCTGAACACTGAAGCTTTCTTT. As protein: CASSPSPRLNTEAFF. The rearrangement joins TRBV18 to TRBJ1-1; D is unresolved. The CDR3 is made up of 15 amino acids. The V and J ends lost 3 bases and 0 bases respectively, with 11 bases between them. Germline CDR1 reads KGHSH; CDR2 reads LQKENI.

This chain connects TRBV4-1 to TRBJ2-7, with unresolved D. CDR1 and CDR2 (germline): MGHRA, YSYEKL. Trimming took off 4 bases at V and 3 bases at J, with 13 bases between the two ends. The CDR3 is 14 residues long. CDR3 sequence reads: CASSPPGSYYEQYF. CDR3 in DNA: TGCGCCAGCAGCCCCCCCGGCAGTTACTACGAGCAGTACTTC.

This chain links TRBV19 with TRBJ2-1; TRBD1 agrees at 8 bases. Trimming cost V 6 bases and J 2 bases; bases outside gene matches: 3. The V gene's germline CDR1 is LNHDA and CDR2 SQIVND (reference sequence). This CDR3 comprises 14 residues. The CDR3 bases are TGTGCCAGTAGCGGACAGGGCCCCTACAATGAGCAGTTCTTC. Its protein product is CASSGQGPYNEQFF.

This clonotype showed up just a few times. The J gene is TRBJ2-7, the V gene TRBV28, with 8 bases identical to TRBD2. This CDR3 is built from 16 residues. Trimming removed 6 bases from V and 4 bases from J; junction bases left unmatched: 14. Germline CDR1 is MDHEN and CDR2 is SYDVKM. The CDR3 spells CASSPPGSGTLYEQYF. The CDR3 DNA reads TGTGCCAGCAGCCCCCCGGGTAGCGGGACTCTTTACGAGCAGTACTTC.

The chain employs TRBV9 and TRBJ2-4, with D possibly TRBD2 on 6 matching bases. The germline CDR1 and CDR2 sequences are SGDLS and YYNGEE. V shed 0 bases and J shed 0 bases, with 10 bases lying between them. The CDR3 length is 16 residues. CDR3: CASSVGLDSAKNIQYF. The CDR3 bases are TGTGCCAGCAGCGTAGGACTAGACTCAGCCAAAAACATTCAGTACTTC.

This clonotype rates as medium-sized. The chain's CDR3 is CASSYVEGRNTEAFF. The CDR3 DNA follows: TGTGCCAGCAGTTATGTGGAGGGAAGGAACACTGAAGCTTTCTTT. This chain uses TRBV6-2 or TRBV6-3 with TRBJ1-1; D call uncertain. This CDR3 contains 15 residues. V lost 3 bases, J lost 1 base, and 12 bases lay in between. Germline lookup yields CDR1 MNHEY and CDR2 SVGEGT.

Many counts were recorded for this clonotype. The J gene is TRBJ2-7, the V gene TRBV10-2; TRBD2 aligns across 7 bases. CDR1 is WSHSY and CDR2 is SAAADI in the germline V gene. Unmatched junction bases numbered 4, after V lost 5 bases and J lost 0 bases. The length of the CDR3 is 14 residues. CDR3 sequence (DNA): TGCGCCAGCAGTAGGGCTAGCGGCTCCTACGAGCAGTACTTC. Residues: CASSRASGSYEQYF.

This clonotype came up many times. The chain employs TRBV2 and TRBJ2-1; D may be TRBD2 (5 bases). The CDR3 consists of 15 residues. The germline gives CDR1 SNHLY, CDR2 FYNNEI. Trimming removed 1 base at V and 5 bases at J, with 12 bases between. In DNA, the CDR3 is TGTGCCAGCAGTGAAGGGGGAGAGGGAAACAATGAGCAGTTCTTC. This gives the protein CASSEGGEGNNEQFF.

This clonotype is medium-sized (0.01 to 0.1%) by share. The genes are TRBV20-1 and TRBJ2-5, with 8 bases identical to TRBD1. The trim removed 4 bases at V and 4 bases at J, leaving 2 bases unmatched. The CDR3 spans 12 residues. The germline V gene has CDR1 DFQATT and CDR2 SNEGSKA (reference sequence). CDR3: CSATDRGETQYF. CDR3 nucleotide sequence: TGCAGTGCTACCGACAGGGGAGAGACCCAGTACTTC.

By sample fraction, this clonotype is medium-sized. The chain combines TRBV28 with TRBJ1-2, with D hard to call. The V gene's germline CDR1 is MDHEN and CDR2 SYDVKM. This CDR3 contains 10 residues. Trimming took off 8 bases at V and 4 bases at J, with 5 bases between the two ends. The CDR3 DNA reads TGTGCCAGCCGTCTCTATGGCTACACCTTC. Protein: CASRLYGYTF.

Relative to its sample, this clonotype is medium-sized. The J gene is TRBJ1-6, the V gene TRBV12-3 or TRBV12-4; D gene ambiguous. The CDR3 loop spans 14 amino acids. V lost 2 bases and J lost 8, with 10 bases in between. The CDR3 region has the DNA TGTGCCAGCAGTTTAAGGGCGTTTGATTCACCCCTCCACTTT. It encodes CASSLRAFDSPLHF.

This clonotype was seen many times. The chain uses TRBV5-1 and TRBJ2-7; D may be TRBD1 (5 bases). The CDR3 is 16 residues long. Germline V gives CDR1 SGHRS, CDR2 YFSETQ. The V and J ends lost 3 bases and 0 bases respectively, with 16 bases between them. CDR3 nucleotide sequence: TGCGCCAGCAGCTCAGGGAATCGGATCCGCTCCTACGAGCAGTACTTC. Encoded protein: CASSSGNRIRSYEQYF.

This clonotype has a count of ten or more. This chain connects TRBV28 to TRBJ2-7, with 10 bases matching TRBD2. The CDR3 is 15 residues long. The V gene end was trimmed by 8 bases and the J gene end by 3 bases; junction bases not matched to a gene: 10. Germline V gives CDR1 MDHEN, CDR2 SYDVKM. The CDR3 here is CASLGVAGGFYEQYF. Here the CDR3 DNA reads TGTGCCAGCCTCGGGGTAGCGGGAGGATTCTACGAGCAGTACTTC.

This clonotype is termed medium-sized. The V and J genes are TRBV9 and TRBJ2-5, with D uncertain. The CDR3 loop spans 15 amino acids. Trimming removed 0 bases at V and 2 bases at J, with 11 bases between. The germline V gene encodes CDR1 SGDLS and CDR2 YYNGEE. The CDR3 reads CASSVVVVGQETQYF. The CDR3 DNA reads as TGTGCCAGCAGCGTAGTGGTGGTCGGGCAAGAGACCCAGTACTTC.